These T cell receptor beta chains were read from a single sample in a study of molecular identifiers for immune sequencing clone quantification. TCRdb itself ran the PCR reads through MiXCR, one entry per CDR3 protein. The table has about 500,000 distinct CDR3 sequences, roughly 26% seen once. Sequences were obtained from naive CD8+ T cells from blood, with Jurkat cell RNA spiked in. These receptors came from a human donor in good health. Some libraries in this study had Jurkat cell RNA spiked in. The CDR3 runs from the conserved cysteine through the conserved F or W. A D gene is named only where the DNA matches it firmly. Clone size is not always given. Where it is, it says once, few, many or a class for expanded clones.

v_gene: TRBV4-3
j_gene: TRBJ2-7
abundance: many
d_gene: -
CDR3aa: CASSQDPGQSYEQYF
CDR3nt: TGTGCCAGCAGCCAAGATCCCGGACAGTCCTACGAGCAGTACTTC

v_gene: TRBV11-1
j_gene: TRBJ2-1
abundance: -
d_gene: TRBD1
CDR3aa: CASSPWTGRSSYNEQFF
CDR3nt: TGTGCCAGCAGCCCCTGGACAGGAAGGAGCTCCTACAATGAGCAGTTCTTC

v_gene: TRBV7-2
j_gene: TRBJ2-1
abundance: many
d_gene: -
CDR3aa: CASSSDLTGHEQFF
CDR3nt: TGTGCCAGCAGCTCGGACCTTACTGGGCATGAGCAGTTCTTC

v_gene: TRBV7-6
j_gene: TRBJ2-7
abundance: -
d_gene: TRBD1
CDR3aa: CASSSYPRDSDYEQYF
CDR3nt: TGTGCCAGCAGCTCCTATCCCCGGGACAGTGACTACGAGCAGTACTTC

v_gene: TRBV19
j_gene: TRBJ2-1
abundance: few
d_gene: TRBD2
CDR3aa: CASSAGEGEQFF
CDR3nt: TGTGCCAGTAGTGCGGGGGAGGGGGAGCAGTTCTTC

v_gene: TRBV27
j_gene: TRBJ1-5
abundance: many
d_gene: -
CDR3aa: CASSLFRGSNQPQHF
CDR3nt: TGTGCCAGCAGTTTATTCCGTGGATCCAATCAGCCCCAGCATTTT

v_gene: TRBV19
j_gene: TRBJ2-1
abundance: -
d_gene: -
CDR3aa: CASSIEWGSYNEQFF
CDR3nt: TGTGCCAGTAGTATAGAGTGGGGTTCCTACAATGAGCAGTTCTTC

v_gene: TRBV27
j_gene: TRBJ2-3
abundance: -
d_gene: TRBD1
CDR3aa: CASSLLVRGGVPTDTQYF
CDR3nt: TGTGCCAGCAGTTTATTGGTGCGAGGGGGCGTACCCACAGATACGCAGTATTTT

v_gene: TRBV24-1
j_gene: TRBJ2-5
abundance: -
d_gene: -
CDR3aa: CATSDPGGSQETQYF
CDR3nt: TGTGCCACCAGTGATCCTGGGGGGTCCCAAGAGACCCAGTACTTC

v_gene: TRBV7-9
j_gene: TRBJ2-2
abundance: -
d_gene: -
CDR3aa: CASSPPGGRETGELFF
CDR3nt: TGTGCCAGCAGCCCCCCGGGGGGCAGGGAAACCGGGGAGCTGTTTTTT

v_gene: TRBV4-3
j_gene: TRBJ1-5
abundance: -
d_gene: -
CDR3aa: CASSQGVSNQPQHF
CDR3nt: TGCGCCAGCAGCCAAGGAGTCAGCAATCAGCCCCAACATTTT

v_gene: TRBV4-1
j_gene: TRBJ2-7
abundance: -
d_gene: TRBD1
CDR3aa: CASSQIWTGEYYEQYF
CDR3nt: TGCGCCAGCAGCCAGATATGGACAGGGGAATACTACGAGCAGTACTTC

v_gene: TRBV20-1
j_gene: TRBJ2-3
abundance: few
d_gene: TRBD2
CDR3aa: CSATDWTSGGVFPTDTQYF
CDR3nt: TGCAGTGCTACAGACTGGACTAGCGGGGGGGTGTTCCCCACAGATACGCAGTATTTT

v_gene: TRBV15
j_gene: TRBJ2-5
abundance: few
d_gene: -
CDR3aa: CATSRGLGAETQYF
CDR3nt: TGTGCCACCAGCAGAGGGCTCGGGGCGGAGACCCAGTACTTC

v_gene: TRBV5-4
j_gene: TRBJ2-1
abundance: few
d_gene: -
CDR3aa: CASSPGLNNEQFF
CDR3nt: TGTGCCAGCAGCCCTGGGCTGAACAATGAGCAGTTCTTC

v_gene: TRBV5-1
j_gene: TRBJ2-2
abundance: -
d_gene: -
CDR3aa: CASSPDVPRGTGELFF
CDR3nt: TGCGCCAGCAGCCCCGACGTCCCAAGGGGCACCGGGGAGCTGTTTTTT

v_gene: TRBV4-1
j_gene: TRBJ2-1
abundance: few
d_gene: TRBD2
CDR3aa: CASSETSGGYNEQFF
CDR3nt: TGCGCCAGCAGTGAGACTAGCGGGGGTTACAATGAGCAGTTCTTC

v_gene: TRBV12-3/TRBV12-4
j_gene: TRBJ2-7
abundance: many
d_gene: TRBD1
CDR3aa: CASSPEDRGSYEQYF
CDR3nt: TGTGCCAGCAGTCCAGAGGACAGGGGCTCCTACGAGCAGTACTTC

v_gene: TRBV13
j_gene: TRBJ1-1
abundance: -
d_gene: -
CDR3aa: CASSPGWGFEAFF
CDR3nt: TGTGCCAGCAGCCCCGGCTGGGGTTTTGAAGCTTTCTTT

v_gene: TRBV5-6
j_gene: TRBJ2-7
abundance: -
d_gene: -
CDR3aa: CASSLSRAPYF
CDR3nt: TGTGCCAGCAGCTTGTCCCGCGCGCCGTACTTC

v_gene: TRBV9
j_gene: TRBJ2-3
abundance: -
d_gene: TRBD2
CDR3aa: CASSVATSADTQYF
CDR3nt: TGTGCCAGCAGCGTAGCAACTAGCGCAGATACGCAGTATTTT

v_gene: TRBV4-2
j_gene: TRBJ1-3
abundance: few
d_gene: TRBD1
CDR3aa: CATGQGDGNTIYF
CDR3nt: TGTGCCACCGGACAGGGGGACGGAAACACCATATATTTT

v_gene: TRBV30
j_gene: TRBJ1-5
abundance: few
d_gene: -
CDR3aa: CAWSYRGNQPQHF
CDR3nt: TGTGCCTGGAGTTATCGTGGCAATCAGCCCCAGCATTTT

v_gene: TRBV4-1
j_gene: TRBJ2-7
abundance: -
d_gene: TRBD1
CDR3aa: CASSHATGTGLEQYF
CDR3nt: TGCGCCAGCAGCCACGCTACCGGGACAGGGCTCGAGCAGTACTTC

v_gene: TRBV6-5
j_gene: TRBJ2-6
abundance: -
d_gene: TRBD1
CDR3aa: CASRRQGTGANVLTF
CDR3nt: TGTGCCAGCAGACGACAGGGGACTGGGGCCAACGTCCTGACTTTC

v_gene: TRBV6-2/TRBV6-3
j_gene: TRBJ2-1
abundance: -
d_gene: TRBD2
CDR3aa: CASRTGLAGSYNEQFF
CDR3nt: TGTGCCAGCAGGACGGGACTAGCGGGTTCCTACAATGAGCAGTTCTTC

v_gene: TRBV9
j_gene: TRBJ2-1
abundance: -
d_gene: -
CDR3aa: CASSVAKGTPYNEQFF
CDR3nt: TGTGCCAGCAGCGTAGCAAAGGGGACCCCCTACAATGAGCAGTTCTTC

v_gene: TRBV2
j_gene: TRBJ2-3
abundance: -
d_gene: TRBD2
CDR3aa: CASRGTSGIDTQYF
CDR3nt: TGTGCCAGCAGGGGGACTAGCGGGATAGATACGCAGTATTTT

v_gene: TRBV6-5
j_gene: TRBJ1-1
abundance: few
d_gene: TRBD1
CDR3aa: CASSYGTGNEAFF
CDR3nt: TGTGCCAGCAGTTACGGGACAGGGAATGAAGCTTTCTTT

v_gene: TRBV10-1
j_gene: TRBJ2-3
abundance: few
d_gene: TRBD2
CDR3aa: CASSESGLAGFSDTQYF
CDR3nt: TGCGCCAGCAGTGAGTCTGGACTAGCGGGGTTTTCAGATACGCAGTATTTT

v_gene: TRBV24-1
j_gene: TRBJ2-5
abundance: few
d_gene: TRBD2
CDR3aa: CATSDSGGLETQYF
CDR3nt: TGTGCCACCAGTGACAGCGGGGGGCTGGAGACCCAGTACTTC